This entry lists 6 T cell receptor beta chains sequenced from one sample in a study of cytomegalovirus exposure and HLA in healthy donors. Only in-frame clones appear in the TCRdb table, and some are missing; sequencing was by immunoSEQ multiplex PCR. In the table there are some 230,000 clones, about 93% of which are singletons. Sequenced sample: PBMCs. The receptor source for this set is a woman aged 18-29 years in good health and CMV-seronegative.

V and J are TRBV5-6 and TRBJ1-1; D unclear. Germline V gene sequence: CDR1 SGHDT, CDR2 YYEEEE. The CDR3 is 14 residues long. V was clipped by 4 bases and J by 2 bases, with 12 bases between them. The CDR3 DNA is TGTGCCAGCAGCGCAACTATGGGTAACACTGAAGCTTTCTTT. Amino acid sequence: CASSATMGNTEAFF.

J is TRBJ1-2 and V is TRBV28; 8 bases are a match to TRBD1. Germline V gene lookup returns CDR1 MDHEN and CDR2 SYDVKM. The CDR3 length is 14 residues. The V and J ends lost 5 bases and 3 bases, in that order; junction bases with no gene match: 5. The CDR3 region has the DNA TGTGCCAGCAGTAAGCAGGGGGCACACTATGGCTACACCTTC. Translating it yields CASSKQGAHYGYTF.

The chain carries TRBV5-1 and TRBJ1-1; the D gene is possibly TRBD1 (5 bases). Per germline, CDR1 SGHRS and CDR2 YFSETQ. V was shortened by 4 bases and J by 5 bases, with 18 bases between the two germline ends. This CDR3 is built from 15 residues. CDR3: CASSQVAGVGTEAFF. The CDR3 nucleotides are TGCGCCAGCAGCCAGGTGGCGGGGGTTGGAACTGAAGCTTTCTTT.

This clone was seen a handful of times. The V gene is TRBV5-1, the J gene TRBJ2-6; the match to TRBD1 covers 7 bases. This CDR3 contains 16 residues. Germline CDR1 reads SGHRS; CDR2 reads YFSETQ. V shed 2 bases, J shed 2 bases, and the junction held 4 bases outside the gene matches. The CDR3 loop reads CASSFRGGPGANVLTF. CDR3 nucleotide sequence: TGCGCCAGCAGCTTTCGAGGGGGCCCTGGGGCCAACGTCCTGACTTTC.

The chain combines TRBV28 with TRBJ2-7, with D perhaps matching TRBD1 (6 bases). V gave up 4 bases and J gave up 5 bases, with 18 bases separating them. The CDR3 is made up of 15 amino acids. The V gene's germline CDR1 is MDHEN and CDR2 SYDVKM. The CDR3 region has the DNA TGTGCCAGCAGTTCTGGGGGCGTGAGGTACGACGAGCAGTACTTC. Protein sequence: CASSSGGVRYDEQYF.

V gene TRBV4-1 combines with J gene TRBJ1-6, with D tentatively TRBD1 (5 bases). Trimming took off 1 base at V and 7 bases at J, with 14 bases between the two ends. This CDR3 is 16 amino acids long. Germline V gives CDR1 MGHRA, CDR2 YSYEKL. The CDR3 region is CASSQVPGVENSPLHF. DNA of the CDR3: TGCGCCAGCAGCCAAGTACCGGGGGTGGAGAATTCACCCCTCCACTTT.